This TCR beta chain was sequenced in a study of T-cell reconstitution after alpha-beta-depleted transplantation in children. Findings and caveats of the study: Alpha-beta T cells about two months after transplant reportedly derived from several hundred expanded graft clones. Newly produced T cells mostly accounted for T-cell counts and diversity one year post-transplant.

Unique molecular identifiers were used to barcode this TCRbeta library. TCRdb used MiXCR to reprocess the PCR reads, holding one entry per CDR3 protein. The table lists under 750,000 distinct CDR3 sequences, 23% of them singletons, with around an eighth in the top ten. CDR3 length equals 16 residues. Germline lookup yields CDR1 SGHDT and CDR2 YYEEEE. Trimming stripped 0 bases from V and 0 bases from J, with 11 bases between. The sample holds a few counts of this clonotype. The antigen is undetermined. The V and J genes are TRBV5-6 and TRBJ2-3; D unresolved. This sequence was found in a boy under two years old who had a stem cell transplant for acute myeloid leukemia, so the T cells may come from the graft donor. Source: PBMCs, mostly from graft donor cells, taken 360 days after TCRalphabeta/CD19-depleted stem cell transplant. DNA of the CDR3: TGTGCCAGCAGCTTGGCAGGCACGCTTAGCACAGATACGCAGTATTTT. It yields the protein CASSLAGTLSTDTQYF.